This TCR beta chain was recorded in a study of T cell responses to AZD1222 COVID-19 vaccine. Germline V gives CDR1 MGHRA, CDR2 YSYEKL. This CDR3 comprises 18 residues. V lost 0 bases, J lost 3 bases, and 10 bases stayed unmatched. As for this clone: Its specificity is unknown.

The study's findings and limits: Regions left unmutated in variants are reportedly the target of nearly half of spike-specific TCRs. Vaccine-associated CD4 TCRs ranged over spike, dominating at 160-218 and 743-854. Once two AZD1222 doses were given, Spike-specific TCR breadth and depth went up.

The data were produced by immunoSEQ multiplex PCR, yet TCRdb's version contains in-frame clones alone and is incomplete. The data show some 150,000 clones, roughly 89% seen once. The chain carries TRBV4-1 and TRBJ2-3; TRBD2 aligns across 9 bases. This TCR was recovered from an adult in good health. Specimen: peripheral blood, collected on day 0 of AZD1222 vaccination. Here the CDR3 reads CASSQETRLTSGTDTQYF. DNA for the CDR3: TGCGCCAGCAGCCAAGAAACCCGGTTGACTAGCGGAACAGATACGCAGTATTTT.